One and the same sample provided the 9 T cell receptor beta chains below, sequenced in a study of neurological immune-mediated disorders. Each CDR3 protein gets one entry after TCRdb re-called the 5' RACE reads with MiXCR. Among about 59,000 distinct CDR3 sequences, 10% to 15% were seen once, and the ten largest hold roughly 10%. The sequenced sample consisted of PBMCs. The receptors shown here come from a woman in her fifties or sixties with HTLV-1-associated myelopathy (HAM/TSP).

Ten or more counts support this clonotype. V gene TRBV12-3 or TRBV12-4 combines with J gene TRBJ2-7; TRBD1 agrees at 7 bases. The CDR3 is 15 amino acids. V lost 5 bases and J lost 5; bases outside the gene matches: 12. DNA of the CDR3: TGTGCCAGCAGTCTCGCCGGGACAGAATTCGACGAGCAGTACTTC. Translation gives CASSLAGTEFDEQYF.

This clonotype was counted many times. The V and J genes are TRBV11-2 and TRBJ2-1; TRBD1 is a possible D gene (6 bases). Germline CDR1 and CDR2: SGHAT and FQNNGV. The V gene lost 4 bases and the J gene lost 9 bases, with 16 bases spanning the gap. This CDR3 has 14 amino acids. The CDR3 DNA reads as TGTGCCAGCAGCTCCCACGCAGGGGTCGGTGAGCAGTTCTTC. Protein product: CASSSHAGVGEQFF.

The table lists this clonotype with a few counts. V is TRBV7-9 and J is TRBJ2-7, with unresolved D. This CDR3 comprises 15 residues. V dropped 4 bases and J dropped 0 bases, with 13 bases sitting between them. Germline V gene data show CDR1 as SEHNR and CDR2 as FQNEAQ (reference sequence). The CDR3 nucleotides read TGTGCCAGCAGCTCCGAAGGGTTGGGCTCCTACGAGCAGTACTTC. Translation: CASSSEGLGSYEQYF.

This clonotype was observed many times. V usage is TRBV20-1 and J usage is TRBJ2-1; D could derive from TRBD1 or TRBD2 (5 bases each). Trimming removed 5 bases from V and 1 base from J, with 12 bases in between. The germline V gene encodes CDR1 DFQATT and CDR2 SNEGSKA (reference sequence). This CDR3 region has 14 residues. The CDR3 region has the DNA TGCAGTGCTCGGGGCCCGGGATCCTACAATGAGCAGTTCTTC. Protein sequence: CSARGPGSYNEQFF.

Ten or more counts support this clonotype. The chain combines TRBV29-1 with TRBJ1-1; D is possibly TRBD1 (5 bases). From germline, CDR1 is SQVTM and CDR2 ANQGSEA. This CDR3 has 13 amino acids. Trimming pared 7 bases from V and 3 bases from J, leaving 15 bases between. For the CDR3, the DNA is TGCAGCGGTGGGTCTCGGGACCACACTGAAGCTTTCTTT. It yields the protein CSGGSRDHTEAFF.

This clonotype was observed many times. The chain joins TRBV10-3 to TRBJ2-5; 8 bases are shared with TRBD2. The CDR3 loop spans 16 amino acids. Trimming removed 4 bases from V and 5 bases from J; junction bases left unmatched: 12. The germline V gene has CDR1 ENHRY and CDR2 SYGVKD. CDR3 sequence: CAISGAPGTRAETQYF. For the CDR3, the DNA is TGTGCCATCAGTGGAGCGCCCGGGACTAGGGCGGAGACCCAGTACTTC.

This clonotype was recorded at least ten times. The chain recombines TRBV5-1 with TRBJ2-3, with 10 bases aligning to TRBD2. With V trimmed by 2 bases and J by 3 bases, 3 bases remained unmatched. Germline lookup yields CDR1 SGHRS and CDR2 YFSETQ. The CDR3 loop spans 15 amino acids. In DNA, the CDR3 is TGCGCCAGCAGCTTAGGGACTAGCGCTACAGATACGCAGTATTTT. The encoded protein is CASSLGTSATDTQYF.

This clonotype was counted at least ten times. The V call is TRBV5-1, the J call TRBJ2-7; D possibly matches TRBD1 or TRBD2 (5 bases each). The ends were cut back, 0 bases at V and 0 bases at J, with 10 bases in the middle. Germline V gene data show CDR1 as SGHRS and CDR2 as YFSETQ. The CDR3 runs to 15 residues. The DNA of the CDR3 is TGCGCCAGCAGCTTGGCAGGGACGAGCTCCTACGAGCAGTACTTC. This encodes CASSLAGTSSYEQYF.

This clonotype was recorded many times. CDR3 in amino acids: CASSQSTKGPGELFF. The CDR3 DNA reads TGTGCCAGCAGCCAATCGACAAAGGGCCCCGGGGAGCTGTTTTTT. The V gene is TRBV3-1, the J gene TRBJ2-2, with no clear D. The CDR3 has 15 amino acids. V lost 2 bases, J lost 6 bases, and 13 bases lay in between. The germline V gene encodes CDR1 LGHDT and CDR2 YNNKEL (reference sequence).